This TCR beta chain originates from a study of blood T cells in healthy people across ages. A second PCR, run for about 7 to 12 cycles, used a sample-barcoded 5' primer plus a J-beta primer mix. The authors tagged each cDNA molecule using a template-switch adaptor with 12 random nucleotides. Using its own MiXCR run on the 5' RACE reads, TCRdb lists one record per CDR3 protein. The repertoire includes under 850,000 distinct CDR3 sequences, 30% to 45% of them detected once, and 13% sits in the top ten. This CDR3 has 15 amino acids. With regard to this clonotype: Its antigen is not identified.

Overall study results and limits: The study found TCR beta diversity correlated strongly with naive T cell percentage. Unknown CMV status may confound age-related changes in expanded clones.

The source of this sequence is a man aged 18 to 35 in good health. J is TRBJ2-5 and V is TRBV12-3 or TRBV12-4, with TRBD1 matching 10 bases. The DNA end favors TRBJ2-7, so the J call may be wrong. Source material: blood. The CDR3 DNA reads TGTGCCAGCAGTGTCACGGGACAGGGGTCCTACGAGCAGTACTTC. Protein product: CASSVTGQGSYEQYF.